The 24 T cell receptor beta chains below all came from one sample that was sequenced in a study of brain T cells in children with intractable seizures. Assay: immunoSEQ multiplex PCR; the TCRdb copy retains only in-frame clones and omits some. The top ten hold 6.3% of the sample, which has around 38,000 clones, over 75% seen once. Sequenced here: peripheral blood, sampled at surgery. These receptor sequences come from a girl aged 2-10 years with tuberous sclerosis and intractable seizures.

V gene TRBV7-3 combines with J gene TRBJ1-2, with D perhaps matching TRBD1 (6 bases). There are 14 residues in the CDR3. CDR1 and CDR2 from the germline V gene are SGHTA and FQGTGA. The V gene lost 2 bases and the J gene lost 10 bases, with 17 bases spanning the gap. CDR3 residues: CASSLSGDPMDYTF. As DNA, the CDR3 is TGTGCCAGCAGCTTATCAGGGGATCCTATGGACTACACCTTC.

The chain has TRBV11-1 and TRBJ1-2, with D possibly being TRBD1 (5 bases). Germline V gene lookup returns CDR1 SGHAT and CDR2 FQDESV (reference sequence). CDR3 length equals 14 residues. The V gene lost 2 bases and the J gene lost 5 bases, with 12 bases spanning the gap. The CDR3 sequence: CASSLRDGLYGYTF. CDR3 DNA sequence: TGTGCCAGCAGCTTACGGGACGGACTGTATGGCTACACCTTC.

DNA for the CDR3: TGTGCCAGTAAATTCGGGGGTAGCAATCAGCCCCAGCATTTT. Amino acid sequence: CASKFGGSNQPQHF. The V call is TRBV19, the J call TRBJ1-5, with D possibly being TRBD1 (5 bases). The CDR3 is 14 amino acids. V was clipped by 7 bases and J by 0 bases, with 10 bases between them. Germline V lookup: CDR1 LNHDA, CDR2 SQIVND (reference sequence).

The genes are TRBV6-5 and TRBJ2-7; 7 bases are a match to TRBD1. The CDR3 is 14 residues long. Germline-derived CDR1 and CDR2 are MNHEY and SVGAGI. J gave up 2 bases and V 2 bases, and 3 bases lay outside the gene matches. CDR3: CASSYGTAAYEQYV. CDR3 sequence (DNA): TGTGCCAGCAGTTACGGGACAGCCGCCTACGAGCAGTACGTC.

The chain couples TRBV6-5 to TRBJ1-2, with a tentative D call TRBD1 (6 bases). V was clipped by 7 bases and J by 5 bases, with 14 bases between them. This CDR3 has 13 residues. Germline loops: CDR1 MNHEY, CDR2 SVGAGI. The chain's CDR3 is CASTRGAGYGYTF. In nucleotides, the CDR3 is TGTGCCAGCACCCGGGGGGCCGGTTATGGCTACACCTTC.

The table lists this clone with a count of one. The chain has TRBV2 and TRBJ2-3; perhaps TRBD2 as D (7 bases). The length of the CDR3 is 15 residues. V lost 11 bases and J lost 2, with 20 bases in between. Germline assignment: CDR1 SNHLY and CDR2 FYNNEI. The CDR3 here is CALARGGAYTDTQYF. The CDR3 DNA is TGTGCCCTCGCACGTGGGGGGGCCTACACAGATACGCAGTATTTT.

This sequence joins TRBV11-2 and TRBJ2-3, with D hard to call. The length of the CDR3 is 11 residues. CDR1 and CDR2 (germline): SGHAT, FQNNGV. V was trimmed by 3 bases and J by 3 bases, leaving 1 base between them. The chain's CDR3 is CASSFTDTQYF. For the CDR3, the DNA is TGTGCCAGCAGCTTTACAGATACGCAGTATTTT.

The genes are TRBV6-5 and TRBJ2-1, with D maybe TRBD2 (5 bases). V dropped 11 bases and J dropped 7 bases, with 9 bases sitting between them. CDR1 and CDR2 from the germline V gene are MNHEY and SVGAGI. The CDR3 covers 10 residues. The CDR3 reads CAGGQNEQFF. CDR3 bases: TGTGCCGGCGGGCAGAATGAGCAGTTCTTC.

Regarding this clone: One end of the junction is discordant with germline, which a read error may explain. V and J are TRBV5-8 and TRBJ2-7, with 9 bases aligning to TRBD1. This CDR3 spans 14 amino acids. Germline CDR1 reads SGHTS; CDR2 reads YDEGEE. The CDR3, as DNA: TGTGCCAGCACCTTGGGACAGGGTCTATACGAGCAGTACTTC. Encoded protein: CASTLGQGLYEQYF. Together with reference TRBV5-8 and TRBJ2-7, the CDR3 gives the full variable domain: EAGVTQSPTHLIKTRGQQATLRCSPISGHTSVYWYQQALGLGLQFLLWYDEGEERNRGNFPPRFSGRQFPNYSSELNVNALELEDSALYLCASTLGQGLYEQYFGPGTRLTVT.

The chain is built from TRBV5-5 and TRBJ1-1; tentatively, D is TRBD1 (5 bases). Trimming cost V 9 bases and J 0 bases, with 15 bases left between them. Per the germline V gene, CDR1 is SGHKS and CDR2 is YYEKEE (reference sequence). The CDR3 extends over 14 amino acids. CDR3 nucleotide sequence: TGTGCCACCAACGGGGGTTTGCTGAACACTGAAGCTTTCTTT. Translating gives CATNGGLLNTEAFF.

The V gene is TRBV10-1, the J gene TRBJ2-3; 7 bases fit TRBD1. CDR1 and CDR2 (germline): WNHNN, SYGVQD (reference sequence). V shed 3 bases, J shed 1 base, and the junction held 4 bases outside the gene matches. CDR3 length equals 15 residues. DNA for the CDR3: TGCGCCAGCAGTGATACCGGGACAGGCACAGATACGCAGTATTTT. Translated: CASSDTGTGTDTQYF.

CDR3 bases: TGTGCCAGCAGCCGGACAGGGAGTAGGAACACCGGGGAGCTGTTTTTT. Translating gives CASSRTGSRNTGELFF. V is TRBV5-4 and J is TRBJ2-2; 8 bases fit TRBD1. Germline assignment: CDR1 SGHNT and CDR2 YYREEE (reference sequence). CDR3 length: 16 residues. The V and J ends lost 4 bases and 1 base, in that order; junction bases with no gene match: 6.

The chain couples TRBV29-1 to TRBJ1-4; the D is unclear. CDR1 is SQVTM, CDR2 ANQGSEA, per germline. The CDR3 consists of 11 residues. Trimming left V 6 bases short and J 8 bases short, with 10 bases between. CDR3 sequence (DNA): TGCAGCGTGATTATCTCAGAAAAACTGTTTTTT. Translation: CSVIISEKLFF.

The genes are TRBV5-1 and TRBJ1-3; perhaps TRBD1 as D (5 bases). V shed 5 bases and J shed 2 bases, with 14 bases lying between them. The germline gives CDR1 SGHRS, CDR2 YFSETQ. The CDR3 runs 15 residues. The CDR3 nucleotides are TGCGCCAGCAGGGTGGATTCGGGGGCTGGAAACACCATATATTTT. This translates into CASRVDSGAGNTIYF.

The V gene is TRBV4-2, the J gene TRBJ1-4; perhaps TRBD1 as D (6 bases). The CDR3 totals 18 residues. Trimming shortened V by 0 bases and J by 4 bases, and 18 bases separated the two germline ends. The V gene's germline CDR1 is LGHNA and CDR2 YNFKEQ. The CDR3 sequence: CASSQDLGAGGINEKLFF. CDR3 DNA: TGTGCCAGCAGCCAAGATCTGGGGGCTGGGGGCATTAATGAAAAACTGTTTTTT.

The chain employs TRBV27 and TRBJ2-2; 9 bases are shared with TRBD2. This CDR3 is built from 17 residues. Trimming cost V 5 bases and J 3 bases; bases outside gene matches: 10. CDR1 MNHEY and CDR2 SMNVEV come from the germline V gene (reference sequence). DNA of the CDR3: TGTGCCAGCAGTCCCTTCGTGGCGGGGGGGCACACCGGGGAGCTGTTTTTT. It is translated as CASSPFVAGGHTGELFF.

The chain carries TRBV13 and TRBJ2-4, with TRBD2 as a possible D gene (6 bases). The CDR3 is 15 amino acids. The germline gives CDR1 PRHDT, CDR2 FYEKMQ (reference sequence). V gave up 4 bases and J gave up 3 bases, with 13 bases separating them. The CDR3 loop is CASSSNSRGKNIQYF. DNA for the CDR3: TGTGCCAGCAGCTCAAACTCGCGGGGCAAAAACATTCAGTACTTC.

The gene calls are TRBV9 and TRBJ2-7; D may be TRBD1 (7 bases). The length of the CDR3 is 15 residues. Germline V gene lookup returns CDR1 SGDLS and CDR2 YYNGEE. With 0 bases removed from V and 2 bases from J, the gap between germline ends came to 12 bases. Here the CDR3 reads CASSVGGTETYEQYF. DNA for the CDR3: TGTGCCAGCAGCGTAGGCGGGACAGAGACCTACGAGCAGTACTTC.

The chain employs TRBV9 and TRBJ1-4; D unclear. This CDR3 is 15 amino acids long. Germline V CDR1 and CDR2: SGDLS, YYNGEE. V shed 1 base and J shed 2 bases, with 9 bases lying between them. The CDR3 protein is CASSVSGTTNEKLFF. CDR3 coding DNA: TGTGCCAGCAGCGTATCGGGTACGACTAATGAAAAACTGTTTTTT.

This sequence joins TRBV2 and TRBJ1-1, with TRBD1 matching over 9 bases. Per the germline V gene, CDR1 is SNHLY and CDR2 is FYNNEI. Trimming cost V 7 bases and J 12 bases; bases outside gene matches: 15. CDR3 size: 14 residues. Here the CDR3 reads CASTITGDRGITFF. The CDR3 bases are TGTGCCAGCACAATTACTGGTGACAGGGGGATAACTTTCTTT.

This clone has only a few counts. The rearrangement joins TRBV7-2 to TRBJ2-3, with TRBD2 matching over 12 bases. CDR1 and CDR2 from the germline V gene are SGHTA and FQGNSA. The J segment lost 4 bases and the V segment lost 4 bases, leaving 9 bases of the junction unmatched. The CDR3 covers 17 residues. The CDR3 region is CASSSSGGAIVPDTQYF. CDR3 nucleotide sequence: TGTGCCAGCAGCTCTAGCGGGGGGGCCATCGTGCCAGATACGCAGTATTTT.

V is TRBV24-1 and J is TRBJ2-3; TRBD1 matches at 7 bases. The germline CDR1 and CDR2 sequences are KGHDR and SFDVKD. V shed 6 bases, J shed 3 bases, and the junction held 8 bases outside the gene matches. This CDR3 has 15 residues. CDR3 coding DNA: TGTGCCACCAGTCCGAGACAGGGAGTGACAGATACGCAGTATTTT. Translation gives CATSPRQGVTDTQYF.

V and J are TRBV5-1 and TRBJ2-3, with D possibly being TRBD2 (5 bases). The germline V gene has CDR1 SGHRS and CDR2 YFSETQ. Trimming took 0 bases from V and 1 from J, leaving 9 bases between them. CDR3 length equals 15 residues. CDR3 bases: TGCGCCAGCAGCTTGGCCGGGCGGGGCACAGATACGCAGTATTTT. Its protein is CASSLAGRGTDTQYF.

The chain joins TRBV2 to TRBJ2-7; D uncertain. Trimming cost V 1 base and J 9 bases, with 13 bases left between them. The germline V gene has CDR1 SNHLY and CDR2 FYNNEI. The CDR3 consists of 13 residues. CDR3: CASSEGGRFRQYF. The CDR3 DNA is TGTGCCAGCAGTGAAGGAGGCAGATTTAGGCAGTACTTC.